The rows below give T cell receptor beta chains drawn from one sample of a study of T cell repertoires in cytomegalovirus infection. TCRdb re-derived calls from the reads in MiXCR, one entry per CDR3 protein. This table has 400,000 or so distinct CDR3 sequences, 15% to 20% appearing once. Material: PBMCs. The receptors shown here come from a human donor in good health (CMV status not recorded). Some clones in this sample may be carry-over from other donors' samples. CDR3s include the opening cysteine and the closing phenylalanine or tryptophan. A D gene is named only where the DNA matches it firmly. Expanded clones get a size class; other rows say once, few or many, or leave the size out.

clone_size	j_call	v_call	d_call	cdr3_nt	cdr3_aa
few	TRBJ1-1	TRBV7-6	TRBD1	TGTGCCAGCAGCCCACTCGCGACAGGGCGGGAAACTGAAGCTTTCTTT	CASSPLATGRETEAFF
-	TRBJ1-2	TRBV20-1	-	TGCAGTGCTAGCCCAGCCGGGTCCTCTAACTATGGCTACACCTTC	CSASPAGSSNYGYTF
many	TRBJ1-1	TRBV6-1	-	TGTGCCAGCAATCGGGGGGTCTCGGATTCAGGAGCTTTCTTT	CASNRGVSDSGAFF
many	TRBJ2-5	TRBV6-1	-	TGTGCCAGCAGTCGGGGCCCCGGGGGTCAAGAGACCCAGTACTTC	CASSRGPGGQETQYF
few	TRBJ1-4	TRBV7-6	-	TGTGCCAGCAGCTTAGCGGTTGGGGGCCTTAATGAAAAACTGTTTTTT	CASSLAVGGLNEKLFF
once	TRBJ1-2	TRBV5-6	-	TGTGCCAGCAGCTTGTCCCCCGTTGGGGGCTACACCTTC	CASSLSPVGGYTF
-	TRBJ1-1	TRBV27	-	TGTGCCAGAGGGGAATGGGACACTGAAGCTTTCTTT	CARGEWDTEAFF
many	TRBJ1-3	TRBV7-9	-	TGTGCCACCCGTCAGGGTTTCTCTGGAAACACCATATATTTT	CATRQGFSGNTIYF
many	TRBJ2-3	TRBV12-3/TRBV12-4	-	TGTGCCAGCAGTCAGATCCTTCTGGCCACAGATACGCAGTATTTT	CASSQILLATDTQYF
-	TRBJ1-4	TRBV25-1	-	TGTGCCAGCAGTGAATTTGGGGGCAGGGATGAAAAACTGTTTTTT	CASSEFGGRDEKLFF
-	TRBJ2-1	TRBV7-9	-	TGTGCCAGCAGCTTATCCGAAGGGACCCTTCCGTTCTTC	CASSLSEGTLPFF
-	TRBJ2-7	TRBV5-1	-	TGCGCCAGCAGCCCCTCGGTCGGTCAGCTTACCTACGAGCAGTACTTC	CASSPSVGQLTYEQYF
-	TRBJ2-3	TRBV6-2/TRBV6-3	TRBD2	TGTGCCAGCAGTTACAGGACTAGCGGGCTCTTCGACACAGATACGCAGTATTTT	CASSYRTSGLFDTDTQYF
-	TRBJ2-1	TRBV2	-	TGTGCCAGCAGTGCAGACGGGTTCGGCAATGAGCAGTTCTTC	CASSADGFGNEQFF
few	TRBJ2-1	TRBV29-1	TRBD2	TGCAGCGCCTACCTAGGACTAGCGGGAGGCTCCTACAATGAGCAGTTCTTC	CSAYLGLAGGSYNEQFF
once	TRBJ2-7	TRBV7-6	-	TGTGCCAGCAGTCCATCCCATGGGGCCTACGAGCAGTACTTC	CASSPSHGAYEQYF
many	TRBJ2-1	TRBV29-1	TRBD2	TGCAGCGTTCCCTTGGGGAGCGGGAGTGGTAATGAGCAGTTCTTC	CSVPLGSGSGNEQFF
few	TRBJ1-2	TRBV20-1	-	TGCAGTGTTCAAGGTCCAGGGCAGATTGGCTACACCTTC	CSVQGPGQIGYTF
many	TRBJ2-3	TRBV7-2	TRBD2	TGTGCCAGCAGCCAACTAGCGGGGGGGCTCGATACGCAGTATTTT	CASSQLAGGLDTQYF
-	TRBJ2-3	TRBV28	-	TGTGCCAGCTGGGTCCCAGATACGCAGTATTTT	CASWVPDTQYF
few	TRBJ1-4	TRBV18	-	TGTGCCAGCTCCCTGGGACTCCATGAAAAACTGTTTTTT	CASSLGLHEKLFF
many	TRBJ2-7	TRBV12-3/TRBV12-4	-	TGTGCCAGCAGTTCCTATAGCGTAACCTACGAGCAGTACTTC	CASSSYSVTYEQYF
few	TRBJ1-2	TRBV2	-	TGTGCCAGCAGTTACGGACCGGACTATGGCTACACCTTC	CASSYGPDYGYTF
-	TRBJ1-5	TRBV12-3/TRBV12-4	TRBD1	TGTGCCAGCAGAGGGGGACAGGGGGATCAGCCCCAGCATTTT	CASRGGQGDQPQHF
few	TRBJ2-1	TRBV20-1	-	TGCAGTGCTCCGATAGGTGCCGACTTTTACAATGAGCAGTTCTTC	CSAPIGADFYNEQFF
many	TRBJ2-5	TRBV18	-	TGTGCCAGCTCAAGGCAGGCCCAGGTCGAGCAAGAGACCCAGTACTTC	CASSRQAQVEQETQYF
few	TRBJ2-3	TRBV2	TRBD2	TGTGCCAGCAGTCCACCTCCTAGCGGCCCCACAGATACGCAGTATTTT	CASSPPPSGPTDTQYF
-	TRBJ2-5	TRBV2	-	TGTGCCAGCGAGGCAGAGTACCAAGAGACCCAGTACTTC	CASEAEYQETQYF
few	TRBJ2-7	TRBV10-3	-	TGTGCCATCAGTGATAACCTGAGGGGCCTCTACGAGCAGTACTTC	CAISDNLRGLYEQYF
-	TRBJ2-1	TRBV7-8	-	TGTGCCAGCAGCCCCCGCCTAGCCTCCTACAATGACCAGTTATTC	CASSPRLASYNDQLF
many	TRBJ2-6	TRBV7-8	-	TGTGCCAGCAGCCAAAAACTAGGCTTAGGATCTGGGGCCAACGTCCTGACTTTC	CASSQKLGLGSGANVLTF
few	TRBJ1-2	TRBV28	-	TGTGCCAGCAGTCCGGGCCAAAGAAGGGGCTACACCTTC	CASSPGQRRGYTF
few	TRBJ1-3	TRBV12-3/TRBV12-4	-	TGTGCCAGCAGTTTAGCGGGTCCCGGCTCTGGAAACACCATATATTTT	CASSLAGPGSGNTIYF
-	TRBJ2-1	TRBV20-1	TRBD1	TGCAGTGCTAGAGGGGTCCCCGGGACAGGGGGCCGGGTCTACAATGAGCAGTTCTTC	CSARGVPGTGGRVYNEQFF
few	TRBJ1-5	TRBV19	-	TGTGCCAGTAGTATAGGGGGCCCCCATCAGCCCCAGCATTTT	CASSIGGPHQPQHF
many	TRBJ1-6	TRBV7-8	-	TGTGCCAGCAGCCGCGGTTCCTATAATTCACCCCTCCACTTT	CASSRGSYNSPLHF
many	TRBJ1-3	TRBV7-8	TRBD1	TGTGCCAGCAGCCCGACAGGGCCTGGAAACACCATATATTTT	CASSPTGPGNTIYF
-	TRBJ1-1	TRBV5-6	-	TGTGCCAGCAGCTTGGCGGGGGGCGCGAGAACTTCCTCTGAAGCTTTCTTT	CASSLAGGARTSSEAFF
-	TRBJ2-7	TRBV29-1	-	TGCAGCGTTGATTACGCACACTCCTACGAGCAGTACTTC	CSVDYAHSYEQYF
many	TRBJ1-1	TRBV7-2	-	TGTGCCAGCAGCCCCGAATTCTCCCGAACTGAAGCTTTCTTT	CASSPEFSRTEAFF
few	TRBJ2-7	TRBV7-2	TRBD1	TGTGCCAGCAGCTCACAGGGGGACGGCGAGCAGTACTTC	CASSSQGDGEQYF
-	TRBJ2-3	TRBV20-1	-	TGCAGTGCTCGAAATTTCAAGACTAGCACAGATACGCAGTATTTT	CSARNFKTSTDTQYF
many	TRBJ2-1	TRBV6-2/TRBV6-3	TRBD2	TGTGCCAGCAGTTACCTTACTAGCGGGCTGGCCAATGAGCAGTTCTTC	CASSYLTSGLANEQFF
-	TRBJ2-1	TRBV2	-	TGTGCCAGCGGGGATCCCCTCGAGTACAATGAGCAGTTCTTC	CASGDPLEYNEQFF
-	TRBJ2-1	TRBV12-3/TRBV12-4	TRBD1	TGTGCCAGCAGCCCCGGACAGGGGGCGCTTAATGAGCAGTTCTTC	CASSPGQGALNEQFF
few	TRBJ1-1	TRBV10-3	-	TGTGCCATCTCGGGGGATGTGGGCACTGAAGCTTTCTTT	CAISGDVGTEAFF
many	TRBJ2-2	TRBV27	TRBD1	TGTGCCAGCAGTTTCGGACAGGCGCCGTACACCGGGGAGCTGTTTTTT	CASSFGQAPYTGELFF
many	TRBJ2-5	TRBV7-2	-	TGTGCCAGCAGCGGGCCTAGCCAAGAGACCCAGTACTTC	CASSGPSQETQYF
many	TRBJ2-2	TRBV7-2	TRBD2	TGTGCCAGCAGCTTGACTAGCGGGACGGGGTCCGGGGAGCTGTTTTTT	CASSLTSGTGSGELFF
few	TRBJ2-3	TRBV2	TRBD2	TGTGCCAGCAGTGGTCCGGGACTAGTCACAGATACGCAGTATTTT	CASSGPGLVTDTQYF
few	TRBJ1-2	TRBV20-1	-	TGCAGTGCTAGAAGGGGTGGCTATGGCTACACCTTC	CSARRGGYGYTF
few	TRBJ1-1	TRBV20-1	-	TGCAGTGCTTTCCCCGTGACAGGTGGTGACACTGAAGCTTTCTTT	CSAFPVTGGDTEAFF
many	TRBJ2-2	TRBV7-9	TRBD1	TGTGCCAGCAGCTCCTCCCCGGGACAGACAAACACCGGGGAGCTGTTTTTT	CASSSSPGQTNTGELFF
few	TRBJ2-5	TRBV12-3/TRBV12-4	TRBD2	TGTGCCAGCCGAGAGTTTAAAGTAGCGGGGGAACAAGAGACCCAGTACTTC	CASREFKVAGEQETQYF
-	TRBJ1-1	TRBV27	TRBD1	TGTGCCACCCCACAGGGGGGGACGAACACTGAAGCTTTCTTT	CATPQGGTNTEAFF